These 21 T cell receptor beta chains were all obtained from the same sample, sequenced in a study of blood T cell repertoires in COVID-19. Assay used: immunoSEQ multiplex PCR; TCRdb lists only in-frame clones, some missing. The profile shows around 330,000 clones, approximately 86% of them singletons. The material sequenced was PBMCs or T cells enriched from blood (not recorded which). The receptors derive from a woman between 18 and 29 years old who had recovered from COVID-19.

CDR3 sequence (DNA): TGTGCCAGCAGCTTAGGTGCGGCCCTCTCTGGAAACACCATATATTTT. This encodes CASSLGAALSGNTIYF. The chain carries TRBV7-6 and TRBJ1-3, with no clear D. V dropped 1 base and J dropped 0 bases, with 10 bases sitting between them. CDR1 SGHVS and CDR2 FNYEAQ come from the germline V gene. This CDR3 region has 16 residues.

This chain connects TRBV5-6 to TRBJ2-5, with 8 bases aligning to TRBD1. This CDR3 comprises 15 residues. V was clipped by 0 bases and J by 3 bases; unmatched bases: 4. Germline CDR1 and CDR2: SGHDT and YYEEEE. In DNA, the CDR3 is TGTGCCAGCAGCTTGGCAGGGGGCGAGGAAGAGACCCAGTACTTC. It encodes CASSLAGGEEETQYF.

The V call is TRBV10-3, the J call TRBJ1-1, with 7 bases lining up with TRBD1. The germline CDR1 and CDR2 sequences are ENHRY and SYGVKD. V was pared by 0 bases and J by 1 base, with 8 bases of the junction left unmatched. The CDR3 runs to 17 residues. CDR3 in DNA: TGTGCCATCAGTGAGTCGAAGACAGGGCTCCCGAACACTGAAGCTTTCTTT. It encodes CAISESKTGLPNTEAFF.

The J gene is TRBJ1-1, the V gene TRBV11-2; 7 nucleotides match TRBD1. Germline V gene data show CDR1 as SGHAT and CDR2 as FQNNGV. V lost 0 bases to trimming and J lost 11 bases; unmatched junction nucleotides: 9. The CDR3 runs to 14 residues. The CDR3 loop is CASSLERDSVGAFF. Written as DNA, the CDR3 is TGTGCCAGCAGCTTAGAGAGGGACAGCGTCGGCGCTTTCTTT. Looking up the rest from reference TRBV11-2 and TRBJ1-1 gives the full variable domain: EAGVAQSPRYKIIEKRQSVAFWCNPISGHATLYWYQQILGQGPKLLIQFQNNGVVDDSQLPKDRFSAERLKGVDSTLKIQPAKLEDSAVYLCASSLERDSVGAFFGQGTRLTVV.

The chain has TRBV7-9 and TRBJ2-7, with TRBD2 as a possible D gene (7 bases). Germline V gives CDR1 SEHNR, CDR2 FQNEAQ (reference sequence). The V gene lost 3 bases and the J gene lost 7 bases, with 13 bases spanning the gap. This CDR3 has 13 amino acids. The CDR3 nucleotides are TGTGCCAGCAGCTTGGGGGGGCGGCCGGAGCAGTACTTC. Encoded protein: CASSLGGRPEQYF. Full variable domain (missing parts from reference TRBV7-9 and TRBJ2-7): DTGVSQNPRHKITKRGQNVTFRCDPISEHNRLYWYRQTLGQGPEFLTYFQNEAQLEKSRLLSDRFSAERPKGSFSTLEIQRTEQGDSAMYLCASSLGGRPEQYFGPGTRLTVT.

This clone was seen only once. CDR3 sequence reads: CASSQGRDRGSYNEQFF. CDR3 bases: TGTGCCAGCAGCCAGGGACGGGACAGGGGTTCCTACAATGAGCAGTTCTTC. The chain is built from TRBV3-1 (or the pseudogene TRBV3-2) and TRBJ2-1; 10 bases map to TRBD1. Losses at the gene ends were 3 bases for V and 1 base for J; bases not matched to a gene: 6. Germline V gene data show CDR1 as LGHDT and CDR2 as YNNKEL (reference sequence). This CDR3 has 17 residues.

The CDR3 spells CSVRFGGYNEQFF. CDR3 in DNA: TGCAGCGTTCGTTTCGGGGGCTACAATGAGCAGTTCTTC. The genes are TRBV29-1 and TRBJ2-1; perhaps TRBD2 as D (6 bases). The CDR3 contains 13 residues. V lost 5 bases to trimming and J lost 3 bases, with 11 bases between them. Germline-derived CDR1 and CDR2 are SQVTM and ANQGSEA.

J is TRBJ2-1 and V is TRBV5-4; 8 nucleotides align to TRBD1. Trimming cost V 3 bases and J 7 bases; bases outside gene matches: 15. CDR3 size: 17 residues. Germline lookup yields CDR1 SGHNT and CDR2 YYREEE (reference sequence). The CDR3 protein is CASSSDRGSGLENEQFF. DNA for the CDR3: TGTGCCAGCAGCTCAGACAGGGGCTCCGGGTTAGAGAATGAGCAGTTCTTC.

The V call is TRBV5-1, the J call TRBJ1-3; possibly TRBD1 for D (5 bases). CDR3 length equals 14 residues. Per germline, CDR1 SGHRS and CDR2 YFSETQ. With 4 bases removed from V and 3 bases from J, the gap between germline ends came to 11 bases. The CDR3 loop reads CASSPQEFGNTIYF. The CDR3 bases are TGCGCCAGCAGCCCACAGGAGTTTGGAAACACCATATATTTT.

This clone was seen just once. The rearrangement joins TRBV5-1 to TRBJ2-1, with D perhaps TRBD1 (6 bases). The CDR3 runs 11 residues. The germline CDR1 and CDR2 sequences are SGHRS and YFSETQ. Trimming took 2 bases from V and 13 from J, leaving 10 bases between them. Here the CDR3 DNA reads TGCGCCAGCAGCTTTAAGGGACAACAGTTCTTC. Residues: CASSFKGQQFF.

V usage is TRBV7-9 and J usage is TRBJ2-2, with TRBD2 identical over 9 bases. CDR3 length: 18 amino acids. J was trimmed by 6 bases and V by 2 bases; bases with no gene match: 13. The germline gives CDR1 SEHNR, CDR2 FQNEAQ (reference sequence). The CDR3 sequence: CASSLPIRREGFSGELFF. Written as DNA, the CDR3 is TGTGCCAGCAGCTTACCCATTAGGCGGGAGGGCTTCTCCGGGGAGCTGTTTTTT.

The CDR3 DNA follows: TGTGCCAGCAGTGAACAGAACACTGAAGCTTTCTTT. Protein product: CASSEQNTEAFF. This chain connects TRBV2 to TRBJ1-1; D is uncertain. The germline V gene encodes CDR1 SNHLY and CDR2 FYNNEI. The CDR3 loop spans 12 amino acids. V was clipped by 2 bases and J by 1 base, with 2 bases between them.

V usage is TRBV9 and J usage is TRBJ1-1; 8 bases agree with TRBD1. Germline CDR1 reads SGDLS; CDR2 reads YYNGEE. The V segment lost 4 bases and the J segment 4 bases; nucleotides outside the gene matches: 9. The CDR3 has 15 residues. This CDR3 reads CASSTHGQGITEAFF. CDR3 sequence (DNA): TGTGCCAGCAGCACCCACGGACAGGGTATCACTGAAGCTTTCTTT.

The genes are TRBV5-1 and TRBJ2-5, with D unclear. From germline, CDR1 is SGHRS and CDR2 YFSETQ. Trimming pared 2 bases from V and 5 bases from J, leaving 7 bases between. CDR3 length: 12 residues. Written as DNA, the CDR3 is TGCGCCAGCAGCTTTAGTCGGGAGACCCAGTACTTC. This gives the protein CASSFSRETQYF.

The genes are TRBV18 and TRBJ1-2; possibly TRBD1 for D (5 bases). CDR1 is KGHSH, CDR2 LQKENI, per germline. V was cut by 1 base and J by 6 bases, with 12 bases left in between. CDR3 length: 14 residues. The DNA of the CDR3 is TGTGCCAGCTCACCACTTCAAGGGGCGGATGGCTACACCTTC. It is translated as CASSPLQGADGYTF.

The rearrangement uses TRBV4-3 and TRBJ1-4; no reliable D call. The CDR3 consists of 14 residues. Trimming removed 2 bases at V and 4 bases at J, with 8 bases between. Germline lookup yields CDR1 LGHNA and CDR2 YSLEER. CDR3 in amino acids: CASSQTGSNEKLFF. The CDR3 DNA follows: TGCGCCAGCAGCCAAACGGGGAGTAATGAAAAACTGTTTTTT.

CDR3: CSVESGVTNEKLFF. The CDR3 nucleotides are TGCAGCGTTGAGTCAGGGGTCACTAATGAAAAACTGTTTTTT. This chain links TRBV29-1 with TRBJ1-4; TRBD1 might be the D (6 bases). V lost 3 bases, J lost 2 bases, and 10 bases lay in between. The CDR3 sequence is 14 residues long. Germline values: CDR1 SQVTM, CDR2 ANQGSEA.

The rearrangement links TRBV6-4 to TRBJ1-4, with D possibly being TRBD1 (6 bases). The germline V and J ends were trimmed by 8 bases and 12 bases, with 19 bases remaining between them. Germline-derived CDR1 and CDR2 are MRHNA and SNTAGT. The CDR3 covers 13 residues. CDR3 sequence: CASGQLQGCQLFF. The CDR3 region has the DNA TGTGCCAGCGGGCAGCTACAGGGATGTCAACTGTTTTTT.

The sample holds one count of this clone. CDR3 in amino acids: CASSYRGGTEAFF. As DNA, the CDR3 is TGTGCCAGCAGTTATCGGGGAGGGACTGAAGCTTTCTTT. This sequence joins TRBV6-5 and TRBJ1-1; no clear D. This CDR3 has 13 amino acids. Trimming stripped 3 bases from V and 5 bases from J, with 10 bases between. CDR1 is MNHEY and CDR2 is SVGAGI in the germline V gene.

The chain recombines TRBV4-3 with TRBJ1-6; perhaps TRBD1 as D (6 bases). V was clipped by 0 bases and J by 11 bases, with 17 bases between them. The CDR3 covers 16 residues. Germline V CDR1 and CDR2: LGHNA, YSLEER. The CDR3 region is CASSQEWGPGVAPLHF. Written as DNA, the CDR3 is TGCGCCAGCAGCCAAGAGTGGGGTCCAGGGGTCGCACCCCTCCACTTT.

This chain uses TRBV7-2 with TRBJ2-3; 16 bases line up with TRBD2. The CDR3 extends over 18 amino acids. Trimming took 2 bases from V and 6 from J; bases not matched to a gene: 8. Looked up from germline, CDR1 is SGHTA and CDR2 is FQGNSA. The CDR3 protein is CASSLPTGTSGRADTQYF. The CDR3 DNA reads TGTGCCAGCAGCTTACCCACTGGGACTAGCGGGAGGGCCGATACGCAGTATTTT. Supplemented by reference TRBV7-2 and TRBJ2-3, the full variable domain reads GAGVSQSPSNKVTEKGKDVELRCDPISGHTALYWYRQSLGQGLEFLIYFQGNSAPDKSGLPSDRFSAERTGGSVSTLTIQRTQQEDSAVYLCASSLPTGTSGRADTQYFGPGTRLTVL.